What follows is one T cell receptor beta chain and its context. At the DNA level, this CDR3 is encoded by other sequences in the same sample as well. CDR1 and CDR2 from the germline V gene are SGHNT and YYREEE (reference sequence). The V and J ends lost 3 bases and 8 bases, in that order; junction bases with no gene match: 5. The CDR3 is 14 amino acids. Clones were read by immunoSEQ multiplex PCR, and TCRdb kept only the in-frame ones, dropping some. The sample includes 1.6 million or so clones, about 98.5% of them seen just once. This sample is part of a study of shared clonotypes between healthy human individuals.

The V gene is TRBV5-4, the J gene TRBJ1-3, with 10 bases lining up with TRBD1. This TCR derives from a man aged 25-40 years in good health. The specimen was naive CD4+ T cells sorted from blood. Subset reported: CD45RA+ positively selected. CDR3 residues: CASSSGQGRDTIYF. The CDR3 DNA sequence: TGTGCCAGCAGCTCGGGACAGGGGAGAGACACCATATATTTT.